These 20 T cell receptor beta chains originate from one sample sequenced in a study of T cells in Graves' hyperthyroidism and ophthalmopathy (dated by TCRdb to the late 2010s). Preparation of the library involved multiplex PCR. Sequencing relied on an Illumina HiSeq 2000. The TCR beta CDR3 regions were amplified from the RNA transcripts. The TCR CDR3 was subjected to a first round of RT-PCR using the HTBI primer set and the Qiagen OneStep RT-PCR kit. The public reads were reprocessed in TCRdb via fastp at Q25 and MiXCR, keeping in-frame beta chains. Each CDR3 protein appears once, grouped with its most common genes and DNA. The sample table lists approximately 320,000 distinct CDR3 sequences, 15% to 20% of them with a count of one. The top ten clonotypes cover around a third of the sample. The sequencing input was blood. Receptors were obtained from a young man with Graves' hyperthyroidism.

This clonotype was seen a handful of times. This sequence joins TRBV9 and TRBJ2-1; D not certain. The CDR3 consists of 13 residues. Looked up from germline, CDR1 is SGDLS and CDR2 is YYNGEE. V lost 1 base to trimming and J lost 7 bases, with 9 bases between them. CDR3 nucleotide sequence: TGTGCCAGCAGCGTAAGTCAGCTTAATGAGCAGTTCTTC. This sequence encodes CASSVSQLNEQFF.

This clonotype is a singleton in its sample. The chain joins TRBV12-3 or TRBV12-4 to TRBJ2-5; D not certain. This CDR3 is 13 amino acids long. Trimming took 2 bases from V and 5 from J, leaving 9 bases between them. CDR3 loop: CASSLRSPETQYF. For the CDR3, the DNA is TGTGCCAGCAGTTTAAGGTCCCCGGAGACCCAGTACTTC.

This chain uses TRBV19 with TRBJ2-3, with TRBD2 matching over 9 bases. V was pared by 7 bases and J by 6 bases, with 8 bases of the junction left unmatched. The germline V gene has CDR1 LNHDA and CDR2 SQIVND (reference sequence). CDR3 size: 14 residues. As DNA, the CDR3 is TGTGCCAGTACCCAAGCGGGAGGTTGGGATACGCAGTATTTT. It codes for CASTQAGGWDTQYF.

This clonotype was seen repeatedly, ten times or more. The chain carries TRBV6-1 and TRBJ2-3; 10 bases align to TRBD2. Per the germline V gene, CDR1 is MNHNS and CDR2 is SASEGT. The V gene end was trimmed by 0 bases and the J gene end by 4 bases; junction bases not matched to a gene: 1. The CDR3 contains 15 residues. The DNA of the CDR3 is TGTGCCAGCAGTGAAGCAGCGGGAGGGCCAGATACGCAGTATTTT. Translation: CASSEAAGGPDTQYF.

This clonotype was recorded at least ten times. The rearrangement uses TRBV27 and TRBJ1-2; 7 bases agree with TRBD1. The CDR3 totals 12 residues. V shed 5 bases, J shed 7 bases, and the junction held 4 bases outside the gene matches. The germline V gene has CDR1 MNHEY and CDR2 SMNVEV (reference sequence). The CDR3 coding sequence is TGTGCCAGCAGTGCTCAGGGGGTTGGCTACACCTTC. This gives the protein CASSAQGVGYTF.

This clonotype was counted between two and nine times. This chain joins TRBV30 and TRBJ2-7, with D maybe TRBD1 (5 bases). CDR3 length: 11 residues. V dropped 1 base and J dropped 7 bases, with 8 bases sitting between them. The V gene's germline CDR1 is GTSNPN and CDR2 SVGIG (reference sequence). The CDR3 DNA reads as TGTGCCTGGAGTGCAGGGCGGGAGCAGTACTTC. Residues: CAWSAGREQYF.

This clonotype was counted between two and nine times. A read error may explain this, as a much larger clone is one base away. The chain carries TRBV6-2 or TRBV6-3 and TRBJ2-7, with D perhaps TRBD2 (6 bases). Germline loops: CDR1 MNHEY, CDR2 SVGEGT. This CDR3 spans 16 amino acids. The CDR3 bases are TGTGCCAGCAGTTCCTGGTGGAGGGGTCGGGCCTACGAGCGGTACTTC. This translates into CASSSWWRGRAYERYF.

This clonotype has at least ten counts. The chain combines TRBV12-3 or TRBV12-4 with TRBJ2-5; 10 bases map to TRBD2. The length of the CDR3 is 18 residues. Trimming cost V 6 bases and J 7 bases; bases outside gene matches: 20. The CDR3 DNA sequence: TGTGCCAGCAGCCAGAGGGCTAGCGGGAGTGTAATGGGTGTGACCCAGTACTTC. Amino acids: CASSQRASGSVMGVTQYF.

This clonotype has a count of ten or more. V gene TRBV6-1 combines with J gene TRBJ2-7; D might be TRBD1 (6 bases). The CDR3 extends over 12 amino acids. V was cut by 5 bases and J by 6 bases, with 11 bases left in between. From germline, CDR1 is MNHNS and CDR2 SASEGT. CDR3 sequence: CASSYQQGEQYF. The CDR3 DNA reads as TGTGCCAGCAGTTACCAACAGGGCGAGCAGTACTTC.

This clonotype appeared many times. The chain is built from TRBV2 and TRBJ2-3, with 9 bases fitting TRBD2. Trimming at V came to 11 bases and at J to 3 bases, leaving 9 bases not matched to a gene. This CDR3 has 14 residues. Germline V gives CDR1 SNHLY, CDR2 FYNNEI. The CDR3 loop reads CARRSSGRTDTQYF. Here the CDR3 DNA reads TGTGCCCGCCGAAGTAGCGGGAGAACAGATACGCAGTATTTT. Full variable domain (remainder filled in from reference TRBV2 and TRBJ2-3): EPEVTQTPSHQVTQMGQEVILRCVPISNHLYFYWYRQILGQKVEFLVSFYNNEISEKSEIFDDQFSVERPDGSNFTLKIRSTKLEDSAMYFCARRSSGRTDTQYFGPGTRLTVL.

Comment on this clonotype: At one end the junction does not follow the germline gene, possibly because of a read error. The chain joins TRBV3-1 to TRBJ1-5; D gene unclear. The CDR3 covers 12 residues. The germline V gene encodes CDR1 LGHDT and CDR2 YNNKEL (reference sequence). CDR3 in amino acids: CARSLGNQPQHF. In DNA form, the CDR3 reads TGTGCCAGGAGCCTGGGGAATCAGCCCCAGCATTTT. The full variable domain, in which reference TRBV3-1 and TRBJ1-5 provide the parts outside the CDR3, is DTAVSQTPKYLVTQMGNDKSIKCEQNLGHDTMYWYKQDSKKFLKIMFSYNNKELIINETVPNRFSPKSPDKAHLNLHINSLELGDSAVYFCARSLGNQPQHFGDGTRLSIL.

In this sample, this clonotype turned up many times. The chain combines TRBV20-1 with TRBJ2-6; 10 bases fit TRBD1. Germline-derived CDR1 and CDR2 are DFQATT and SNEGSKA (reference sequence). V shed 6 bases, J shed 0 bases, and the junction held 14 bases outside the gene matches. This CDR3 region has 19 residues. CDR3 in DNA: TGCAGTGCCGAGCCCCGGGACAGGGGATGGTCCTCTGGGGCCAACGTCCTGACTTTC. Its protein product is CSAEPRDRGWSSGANVLTF.

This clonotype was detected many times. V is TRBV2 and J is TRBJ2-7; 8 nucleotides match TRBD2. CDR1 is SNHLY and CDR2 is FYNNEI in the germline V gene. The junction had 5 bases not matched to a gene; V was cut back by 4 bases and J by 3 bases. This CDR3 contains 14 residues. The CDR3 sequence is CASSGASGLYEQYF. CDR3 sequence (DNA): TGTGCCAGCAGTGGGGCTAGCGGGCTCTACGAGCAGTACTTC.

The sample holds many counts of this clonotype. CDR3 sequence reads: CASSPPGGGNTEAFF. The DNA for the CDR3 is TGTGCCAGCAGTCCCCCAGGAGGGGGGAACACTGAAGCTTTCTTT. J is TRBJ1-1 and V is TRBV28; a weak D match, TRBD1 (6 bases). Germline V CDR1 and CDR2: MDHEN, SYDVKM. Trimming cost V 5 bases and J 1 base, with 14 bases left between them. CDR3 size: 15 residues.

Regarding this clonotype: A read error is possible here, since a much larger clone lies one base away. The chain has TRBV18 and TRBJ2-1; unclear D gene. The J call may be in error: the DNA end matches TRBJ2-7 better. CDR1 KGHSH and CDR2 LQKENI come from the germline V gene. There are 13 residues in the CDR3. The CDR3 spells CASSPSSLNEQYF. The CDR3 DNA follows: TGTGCCAGCTCACCATCAAGCCTCAATGAGCAGTACTTC.

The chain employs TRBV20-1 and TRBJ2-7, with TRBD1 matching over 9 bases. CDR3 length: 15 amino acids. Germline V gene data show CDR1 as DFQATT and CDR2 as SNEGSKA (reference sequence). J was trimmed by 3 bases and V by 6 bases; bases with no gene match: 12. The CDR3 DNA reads TGCAGTGCCCGGATTCCCGGACAGGGGATCTACGAGCAGTACTTC. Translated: CSARIPGQGIYEQYF.

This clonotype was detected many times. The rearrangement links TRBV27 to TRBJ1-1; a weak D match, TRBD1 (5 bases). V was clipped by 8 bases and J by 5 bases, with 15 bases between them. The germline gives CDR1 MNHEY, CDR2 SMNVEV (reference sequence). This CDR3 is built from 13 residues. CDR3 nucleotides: TGTGCCAGCCAGTGGGGACCGTGGACTGAAGCTTTCTTT. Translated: CASQWGPWTEAFF.

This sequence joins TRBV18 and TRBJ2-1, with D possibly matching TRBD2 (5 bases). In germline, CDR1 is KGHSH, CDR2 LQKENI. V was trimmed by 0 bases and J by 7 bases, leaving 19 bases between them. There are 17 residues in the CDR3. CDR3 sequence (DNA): TGTGCCAGCTCACCACCAGGAGGTCTCGTAGCTTCGAATGAGCAGTTCTTC. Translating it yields CASSPPGGLVASNEQFF.

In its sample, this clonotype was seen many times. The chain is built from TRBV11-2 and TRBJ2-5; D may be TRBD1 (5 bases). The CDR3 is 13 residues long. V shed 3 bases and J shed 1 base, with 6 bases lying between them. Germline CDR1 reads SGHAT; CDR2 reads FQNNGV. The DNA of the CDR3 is TGTGCCAGCAGCTTGCAGGGCCAAGAGACCCAGTACTTC. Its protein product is CASSLQGQETQYF. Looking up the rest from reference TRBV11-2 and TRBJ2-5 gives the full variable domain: EAGVAQSPRYKIIEKRQSVAFWCNPISGHATLYWYQQILGQGPKLLIQFQNNGVVDDSQLPKDRFSAERLKGVDSTLKIQPAKLEDSAVYLCASSLQGQETQYFGPGTRLLVL.

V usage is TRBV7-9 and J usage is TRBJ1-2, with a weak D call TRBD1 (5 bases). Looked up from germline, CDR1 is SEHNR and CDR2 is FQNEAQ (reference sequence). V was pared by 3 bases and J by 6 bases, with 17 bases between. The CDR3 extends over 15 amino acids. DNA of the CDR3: TGTGCCAGCAGCTTGTACGTCGCAGGGAAGGATGGCTACACCTTC. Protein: CASSLYVAGKDGYTF.